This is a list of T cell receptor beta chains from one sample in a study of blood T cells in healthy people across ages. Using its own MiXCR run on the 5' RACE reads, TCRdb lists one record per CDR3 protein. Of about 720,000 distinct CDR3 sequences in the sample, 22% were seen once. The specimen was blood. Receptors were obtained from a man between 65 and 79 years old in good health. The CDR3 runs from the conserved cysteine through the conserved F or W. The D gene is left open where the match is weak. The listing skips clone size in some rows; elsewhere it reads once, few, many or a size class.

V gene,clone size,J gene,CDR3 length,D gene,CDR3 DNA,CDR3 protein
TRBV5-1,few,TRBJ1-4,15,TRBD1,TGCGCCAGCAGCTTGGTACAGGGGGCGAAGGAAAAACTGTTTTTT,CASSLVQGAKEKLFF
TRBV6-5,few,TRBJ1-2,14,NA,TGTGCCAGCAGTCCGTACGGGCCCAACTATGGCTACACCTTC,CASSPYGPNYGYTF
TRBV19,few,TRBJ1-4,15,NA,TGTGCCAGTAGTCCCAGGTCACGGGGGAATGAAAAACTGTTTTTT,CASSPRSRGNEKLFF
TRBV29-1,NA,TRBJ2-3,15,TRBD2,TGCAGCGTTGAAGATGGGACTAGCCAGGCAGATACGCAGTATTTT,CSVEDGTSQADTQYF
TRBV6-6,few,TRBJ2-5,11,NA,TGTGCCAGTAGCGGCCCAGAGACCCAGTACTTC,CASSGPETQYF
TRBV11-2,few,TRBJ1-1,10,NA,TGTGCCAGCAGCCGGCTTGTGGCTTTCTTT,CASSRLVAFF
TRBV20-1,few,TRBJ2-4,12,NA,TGCAGTGCTAGATTCGCAGGGAGCATTCAGTACTTC,CSARFAGSIQYF
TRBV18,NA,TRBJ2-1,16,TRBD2,TGTGCCAGCTCTCCGGGACTGCGGGAGATCCTCAATGAGCAGTTCTTC,CASSPGLREILNEQFF
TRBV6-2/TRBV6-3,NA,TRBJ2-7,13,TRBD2,TGTGCCAGCAATAAAGCGGGAGCCTACGAGCAGTACTTC,CASNKAGAYEQYF
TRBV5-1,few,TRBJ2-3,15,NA,TGCGCCAGCAGCTCCTTCCGGGGACAAACAGATACGCAGTATTTT,CASSSFRGQTDTQYF
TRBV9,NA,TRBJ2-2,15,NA,TGTGCCAGTAGTAGATCCCCTAGCGCCACCGGGGAGCTGTTTTTT,CASSRSPSATGELFF
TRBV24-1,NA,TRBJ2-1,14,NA,TGTGCCACCAGGGGCGGGATGGGCTACAATGAGCAGTTCTTC,CATRGGMGYNEQFF
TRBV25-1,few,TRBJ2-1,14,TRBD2,TGTGCCAGCAGAAAAGCGGGAGGTTACAATGAGCAGTTCTTC,CASRKAGGYNEQFF
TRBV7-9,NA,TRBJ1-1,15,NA,TGTGCCAGCAGCTTAGATGTGGGGACGAACACTGAAGCTTTCTTT,CASSLDVGTNTEAFF
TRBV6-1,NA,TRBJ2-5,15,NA,TGTGCCAGCAGTCGTTTTGGGGTGATGGGAGAGACCCAGTACTTC,CASSRFGVMGETQYF
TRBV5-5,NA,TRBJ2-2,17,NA,TGTGCCAGCAGCTTGCAGGACCCAGGGCCCTACACCGGGGAGCTGTTTTTT,CASSLQDPGPYTGELFF
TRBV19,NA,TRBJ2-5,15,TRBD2,TGTGCCAGTAGTATAATAGCGGGTGTACAAGAGACCCAGTACTTC,CASSIIAGVQETQYF
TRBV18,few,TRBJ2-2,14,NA,TGTGCCAGCCCACCCACAGGGAGCACCGGGGAGCTGTTTTTT,CASPPTGSTGELFF
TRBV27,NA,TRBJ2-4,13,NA,TGTGCCAGCAGTTTAGACGACAAAAACATTCAGTACTTC,CASSLDDKNIQYF
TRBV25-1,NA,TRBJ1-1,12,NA,TGTGCCAGCAGTGAACGGGGGCTTGAAGCTTTCTTT,CASSERGLEAFF
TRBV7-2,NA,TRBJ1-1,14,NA,TGTGCCAGCAGCGTGGAGGGCCCGGACACTGAAGCTTTCTTT,CASSVEGPDTEAFF
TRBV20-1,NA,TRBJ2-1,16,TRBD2,TGCAGTGCTAGGACTAGCGGTGGAATTGGTGGGAATGAGCAGTTCTTC,CSARTSGGIGGNEQFF
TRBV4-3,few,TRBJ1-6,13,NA,TGCGCCAGCAGCCAAGAAACTGGGTCACCCCTCCACTTT,CASSQETGSPLHF
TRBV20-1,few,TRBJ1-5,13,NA,TGCAGTGCTAGGGATTATAGCAATCAGCCCCAGCATTTT,CSARDYSNQPQHF
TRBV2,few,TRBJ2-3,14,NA,TGTGCCAGCCTACCGGCGAGAAGCACAGATACGCAGTATTTT,CASLPARSTDTQYF